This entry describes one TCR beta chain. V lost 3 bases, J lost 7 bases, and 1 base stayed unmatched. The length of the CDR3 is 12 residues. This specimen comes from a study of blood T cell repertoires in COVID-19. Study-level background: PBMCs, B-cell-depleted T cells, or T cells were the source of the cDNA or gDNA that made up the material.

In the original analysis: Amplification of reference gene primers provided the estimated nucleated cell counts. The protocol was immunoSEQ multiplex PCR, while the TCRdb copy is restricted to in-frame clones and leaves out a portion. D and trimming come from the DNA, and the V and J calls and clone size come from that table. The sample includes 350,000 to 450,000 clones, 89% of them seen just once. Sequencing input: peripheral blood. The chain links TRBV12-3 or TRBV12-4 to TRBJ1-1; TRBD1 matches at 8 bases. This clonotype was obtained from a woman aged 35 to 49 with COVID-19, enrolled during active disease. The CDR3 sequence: CASSFGQGEAFF. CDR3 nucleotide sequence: TGTGCCAGCAGTTTCGGACAGGGTGAAGCTTTCTTT.